This T cell receptor (beta chain) is drawn from a study of blood T cell repertoires in COVID-19. Overall study: COVID-19 samples from acute and convalescent phases originated in the United States, Italy and Spain.

The protocol was immunoSEQ multiplex PCR, while the TCRdb copy is restricted to in-frame clones and leaves out a portion. The sample has under 450,000 clones, about 80% seen once. The sample consisted of peripheral blood. This clonotype was sampled from a human donor with acute or convalescent COVID-19. The donor label of this sample is uncertain.

CDR3 coding DNA: TGTGCCACCAGTGACATTAACAGGTCTGAAGCTTTCTTT. It yields the protein CATSDINRSEAFF. The chain couples TRBV24-1 to TRBJ1-1; maybe TRBD1 (5 bases). Germline CDR1 and CDR2: KGHDR and SFDVKD. This CDR3 spans 13 amino acids. V lost 4 bases and J 6 bases, leaving 11 bases between the germline ends.